The 14 T cell receptor beta chains reported below all come from one sample, sequenced in a study of beta chain features in type 1 diabetes. Study-wide results and limits: People with Type 1 diabetes carried modestly yet significantly shorter TCRB CDR3s in all four CD4+ subsets.

Expressed TCRB transcripts were sequenced, since all the RNA that had been isolated was reverse transcribed. Assay: immunoSEQ multiplex PCR; the TCRdb copy retains only in-frame clones and omits some. Seen here are some 140,000 clones, roughly 10% observed once, and the top ten hold about 0.7%. Their target antigens are unknown. Sequencing was carried out using central memory CD4+ T cells from blood. The receptors come from a man in his thirties or forties with type 1 diabetes.

The chain links TRBV5-8 to TRBJ2-3; 9 positions agree with TRBD1. Germline CDR1 is SGHTS and CDR2 is YDEGEE. The CDR3 is 16 amino acids. Unmatched junction bases numbered 7, after V lost 4 bases and J lost 1 base. This chain's CDR3 is CASSPWTGEGTDTQYF. DNA of the CDR3: TGTGCCAGCAGCCCTTGGACAGGGGAAGGCACAGATACGCAGTATTTT.

This clone was counted only a few times. The chain links TRBV4-1 to TRBJ1-2; possible D gene TRBD1, 6 bases. CDR1 and CDR2 (germline): MGHRA, YSYEKL. The V end was cut by 2 bases, the J end by 7 bases, with 14 bases between. The CDR3 length is 14 residues. DNA for the CDR3: TGCGCCAGCAGCCAATCGGCAGGGGCGGTTGGCTACACCTTC. Translating gives CASSQSAGAVGYTF.

In this sample, this clone turned up once. The chain couples TRBV6-1 to TRBJ1-3; perhaps TRBD1 as D (5 bases). V was cut by 2 bases and J by 0 bases, with 14 bases left in between. Germline CDR1 reads MNHNS; CDR2 reads SASEGT. This CDR3 comprises 17 residues. The CDR3 DNA sequence: TGTGCCAGCAGTGAATTTTTCGGGACTGACTCTGGAAACACCATATATTTT. Its protein is CASSEFFGTDSGNTIYF.

In this sample, this clone turned up a few times. The chain uses TRBV7-8 and TRBJ2-7; 9 bases align to TRBD1. Germline CDR1 SGHVS, CDR2 FQNEAQ. This CDR3 is 16 amino acids long. Trimming removed 1 base from V and 9 bases from J; junction bases left unmatched: 13. CDR3 coding DNA: TGTGCCAGCAGCTTAGTTGGCGGGGACAGGGCGGGGTCGCAGTACTTC. Its translation: CASSLVGGDRAGSQYF.

This clone has just a few counts. The chain carries TRBV10-1 and TRBJ1-5; 8 nucleotides line up with TRBD1. Germline CDR1 WNHNN, CDR2 SYGVQD (reference sequence). This CDR3 has 15 amino acids. Trimming cost V 2 bases and J 7 bases; bases outside gene matches: 7. The CDR3 region has the DNA TGCGCCAGCAGTGAGGAGGGACAGGTCGGACAGCCCCAGCATTTT. Residues: CASSEEGQVGQPQHF.

This clone was seen a handful of times. The CDR3 is CASSTRQGATGYTF. Here the CDR3 DNA reads TGTGCCAGCAGCACCCGACAGGGGGCGACCGGCTACACCTTC. The chain has TRBV7-2 and TRBJ1-2; 10 nucleotides align to TRBD1. Germline lookup yields CDR1 SGHTA and CDR2 FQGNSA. The CDR3 is 14 residues long. Trimming cost V 5 bases and J 8 bases; bases outside gene matches: 8.

This clone was picked up a small number of times. This sequence joins TRBV7-9 and TRBJ2-3; D ambiguous. The CDR3 contains 15 residues. Trimming shortened V by 5 bases and J by 2 bases, and 14 bases separated the two germline ends. Germline values: CDR1 SEHNR, CDR2 FQNEAQ (reference sequence). The CDR3 loop reads CASSHSLGFTDTQYF. CDR3 DNA: TGTGCCAGCAGCCACTCCCTCGGGTTCACAGATACGCAGTATTTT.

The chain is built from TRBV18 and TRBJ2-3; perhaps TRBD1 as D (5 bases). V gave up 6 bases and J gave up 1 base, with 11 bases separating them. This CDR3 has 14 amino acids. Germline CDR1 KGHSH, CDR2 LQKENI. The CDR3 nucleotides read TGTGCCAGCTCCCCTGACAGACGCACAGATACGCAGTATTTT. It codes for CASSPDRRTDTQYF. The full variable domain, rest sourced from reference TRBV18 and TRBJ2-3, is NAGVMQNPRHLVRRRGQEARLRCSPMKGHSHVYWYRQLPEEGLKFMVYLQKENIIDESGMPKERFSAEFPKEGPSILRIQQVVRGDSAAYFCASSPDRRTDTQYFGPGTRLTVL.

The chain couples TRBV10-3 to TRBJ2-2, with 7 bases fitting TRBD1. The germline V gene has CDR1 ENHRY and CDR2 SYGVKD. V lost 3 bases, J lost 5 bases, and 6 bases stayed unmatched. The CDR3 has 15 amino acids. CDR3 amino acids: CAISDRDRETGELFF. CDR3 bases: TGTGCCATCAGTGACCGGGACAGAGAGACCGGGGAGCTGTTTTTT.

This clone was found a few times. The chain couples TRBV4-3 to TRBJ1-6; D is unresolved. CDR3 length equals 14 residues. V lost 0 bases and J lost 6, with 6 bases in between. Germline-derived CDR1 and CDR2 are LGHNA and YSLEER. The CDR3 loop reads CASSQDHGNSPLHF. The CDR3 region has the DNA TGCGCCAGCAGCCAAGATCACGGTAATTCACCCCTCCACTTT.

This clone was counted only a few times. The chain combines TRBV7-9 with TRBJ1-1; TRBD1 agrees at 8 bases. The V segment lost 7 bases and the J segment 4 bases; nucleotides outside the gene matches: 5. The CDR3 contains 13 residues. CDR1 SEHNR and CDR2 FQNEAQ come from the germline V gene (reference sequence). DNA of the CDR3: TGTGCCAGCACCCTGACAGGGGTCACTGAAGCTTTCTTT. Translating it yields CASTLTGVTEAFF.

J is TRBJ2-3 and V is TRBV4-1; 12 bases agree with TRBD1. V gave up 5 bases and J gave up 1 base; unmatched junction bases: 10. The CDR3 has 18 residues. CDR1 and CDR2 (germline): MGHRA, YSYEKL. Here the CDR3 reads CASSSNPGQGAGTDTQYF. In nucleotides, the CDR3 is TGCGCCAGCAGCTCTAATCCGGGACAGGGGGCCGGCACAGATACGCAGTATTTT.

There are a few counts of this clone. The rearrangement links TRBV11-2 to TRBJ1-1; D is uncertain. Trimming left V 0 bases short and J 9 bases short, with 14 bases between. This CDR3 is built from 14 residues. Germline CDR1 reads SGHAT; CDR2 reads FQNNGV. The CDR3 bases are TGTGCCAGCAGCTTAGATCTCCGGAGCTCTAAAGCTTTCTTT. Protein sequence: CASSLDLRSSKAFF.

This clone was detected a few times. This chain joins TRBV30 and TRBJ1-2; unclear D gene. Germline V gene sequence: CDR1 GTSNPN, CDR2 SVGIG (reference sequence). The V and J ends lost 3 bases and 2 bases respectively, with 7 bases between them. The CDR3 covers 12 residues. The CDR3 nucleotides are TGTGCCTGGAGCTCCGGGAACTATGGCTACACCTTC. Protein product: CAWSSGNYGYTF.